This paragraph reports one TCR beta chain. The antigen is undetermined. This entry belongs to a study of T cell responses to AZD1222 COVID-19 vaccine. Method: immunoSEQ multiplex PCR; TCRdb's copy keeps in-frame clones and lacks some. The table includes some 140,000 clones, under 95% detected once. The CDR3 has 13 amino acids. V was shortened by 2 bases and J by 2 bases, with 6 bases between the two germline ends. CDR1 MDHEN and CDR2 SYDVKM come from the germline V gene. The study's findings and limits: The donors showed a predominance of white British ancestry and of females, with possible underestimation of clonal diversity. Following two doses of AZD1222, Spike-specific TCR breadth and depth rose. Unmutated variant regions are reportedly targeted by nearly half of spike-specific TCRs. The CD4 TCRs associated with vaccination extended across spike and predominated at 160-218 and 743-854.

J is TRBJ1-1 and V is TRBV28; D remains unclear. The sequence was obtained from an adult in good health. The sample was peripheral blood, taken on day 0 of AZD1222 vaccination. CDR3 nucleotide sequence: TGTGCCAGCAGTTTAAGAGTTAACACTGAAGCTTTCTTT. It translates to CASSLRVNTEAFF. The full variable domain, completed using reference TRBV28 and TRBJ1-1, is DVKVTQSSRYLVKRTGEKVFLECVQDMDHENMFWYRQDPGLGLRLIYFSYDVKMKEKGDIPEGYSVSREKKERFSLILESASTNQTSMYLCASSLRVNTEAFFGQGTRLTVV.